This T cell receptor beta chain was found in a study of control samples from healthy donors and cancer patients (TCRdb year 2020). V and J are trimmed by 6 bases and 6 bases, and the gene matches miss 19 bases of the junction. Inclusive of the bounding cysteine and phenylalanine, the CDR3 is 17 residues long. Only the CDR3 DNA is retained, 51 bases long and in frame from the first base. Via the germline V gene, CDR1 is MDHEN and CDR2 SYDVKM. In regard to this clone: Its antigen remains unidentified. No base quality values were provided; no much bigger clone lies one nucleotide off.

Library creation used the immunoSEQ multiplex PCR assay. TCRdb holds this immuneACCESS table with in-frame rearrangements only. Some clones are missing; in checked studies, unresolved V genes explain under half, and the rest has no known cause. The sample records approximately 10,000 clones, roughly 88% of which are singletons. Clones ranked in the top ten supply 20% to 25% of the sample. Source material: PBMCs. This clonotype was obtained from a man between 60 and 70 years old with colorectal cancer. The chain couples TRBV28 to TRBJ1-1, and 7 junction bases match TRBD1. The DNA is as follows: TGTGCCAGCAGGCCGACAAGTACTAACAGGGGTTTTGCTGAAGCTTTCTTT. It codes for CASRPTSTNRGFAEAFF.